Shown below are 13 T cell receptor beta chains from a single sample sequenced in a study of shared clonotypes between healthy human individuals (dated by TCRdb to the early 2020s). Library prep was done by the immunoSEQ multiplex PCR assay. Sourced from immuneACCESS, this table was stored by TCRdb with only in-frame sequences that have V and J called. A share of the clones is absent; for the studies checked, an unresolved V gene accounts for under half, and the remainder has no known explanation. Here the sample has approximately 1,000,000 clones; 70% to 80% occur a single time. The ten largest clonotypes hold 0.52% of the sample. Material for sequencing was memory CD4+ T cells from PBMCs. The cell subset or site label for this specimen denotes: CD45RA-negative fraction. Every receptor here comes from a young man in good health. Some clones in this sample may be carry-over from other donors' samples.

The sample holds a few counts of this clone. The chain links TRBV29-1 to TRBJ2-6; D is unresolved. The CDR3 is 13 amino acids. From germline, CDR1 is SQVTM and CDR2 ANQGSEA. Trimming removed 4 bases from V and 0 bases from J, with 4 bases in between. CDR3 loop: CSVGLSGANVLTF. Here the CDR3 DNA reads TGCAGCGTTGGACTCTCTGGGGCCAACGTCCTGACTTTC.

The chain recombines TRBV15 with TRBJ2-6; 8 bases are shared with TRBD1. After removal of 4 bases from V and 1 base from J, the junction contained 6 bases not matched to a gene. Germline CDR1 LNHNV, CDR2 YYDKDF (reference sequence). CDR3 length: 17 residues. CDR3 residues: CATSNRQGRSGANVLTF. In DNA form, the CDR3 reads TGTGCCACCAGCAATCGACAGGGGAGGTCTGGGGCCAACGTCCTGACTTTC.

The chain recombines TRBV5-1 with TRBJ1-1; 12 bases are shared with TRBD1. The germline gives CDR1 SGHRS, CDR2 YFSETQ. The ends lost 4 bases at V and 4 bases at J; junction bases unmatched: 14. The CDR3 runs to 18 residues. The CDR3 DNA reads as TGCGCCAGCAGCGTTCTCCCGGGACAGGGGGCGCATGGCACTGAAGCTTTCTTT. Translation: CASSVLPGQGAHGTEAFF.

This clone came up once. V and J are TRBV10-3 and TRBJ1-2; D is possibly TRBD1 (6 bases). Trimming removed 5 bases at V and 6 bases at J, with 13 bases between. The CDR3 runs 13 residues. Germline values: CDR1 ENHRY, CDR2 SYGVKD. The DNA for the CDR3 is TGTGCCATCAGTCAAGGGGGGCCCAATGGCTACACCTTC. Protein sequence: CAISQGGPNGYTF.

The chain combines TRBV13 with TRBJ2-7; D is ambiguous. V shed 0 bases and J shed 2 bases, with 14 bases lying between them. The V gene's germline CDR1 is PRHDT and CDR2 FYEKMQ (reference sequence). The CDR3 has 16 residues. The CDR3 loop is CASSLGRRQNTYEQYF. The CDR3 DNA is TGTGCCAGCAGCTTAGGCCGTAGGCAGAATACCTACGAGCAGTACTTC.

This chain joins TRBV4-1 and TRBJ1-5; D unresolved. The CDR3 extends over 16 amino acids. Germline values: CDR1 MGHRA, CDR2 YSYEKL. V was trimmed by 3 bases and J by 3 bases, leaving 15 bases between them. This chain's CDR3 is CASSHPRVGVNQPQHF. CDR3 coding DNA: TGCGCCAGCAGCCACCCAAGAGTCGGAGTCAATCAGCCCCAGCATTTT.

This chain connects TRBV4-1 to TRBJ2-5, with TRBD1 matching over 7 bases. Trimming removed 4 bases from V and 1 base from J; junction bases left unmatched: 9. The CDR3 has 16 residues. CDR1 MGHRA and CDR2 YSYEKL come from the germline V gene. The CDR3 bases are TGCGCCAGCAGCCCACCCGAAAGGGGGCCCCAAGAGACCCAGTACTTC. This encodes CASSPPERGPQETQYF.

The chain uses TRBV5-1 and TRBJ2-5, with D possibly matching TRBD1 (6 bases). The germline V gene has CDR1 SGHRS and CDR2 YFSETQ. Trimming stripped 1 base from V and 4 bases from J, with 14 bases between. This CDR3 is 15 amino acids long. Here the CDR3 DNA reads TGCGCCAGCAGCTTGCCCCAGGGGAAGGGAGAGACCCAGTACTTC. This sequence encodes CASSLPQGKGETQYF.

This clone was counted a few times. The chain combines TRBV6-1 with TRBJ2-3; 9 bases are shared with TRBD1. The CDR3 contains 15 residues. V was clipped by 5 bases and J by 1 base; unmatched bases: 4. Germline CDR1 reads MNHNS; CDR2 reads SASEGT. The chain's CDR3 is CASSTGGLGTDTQYF. In nucleotides, the CDR3 is TGTGCCAGCAGTACAGGGGGCCTGGGCACAGATACGCAGTATTTT.

This chain joins TRBV18 and TRBJ1-1; tentative D call: TRBD1 (6 bases). CDR1 KGHSH and CDR2 LQKENI come from the germline V gene. Trimming shortened V by 3 bases and J by 2 bases, and 10 bases separated the two germline ends. The CDR3 length is 14 residues. CDR3 loop: CASSPGTYNTEAFF. CDR3 nucleotide sequence: TGTGCCAGCTCACCCGGGACATACAACACTGAAGCTTTCTTT.

Comments on this clone: One end of the junction does not line up with germline, which may come from a read error. The rearrangement links TRBV28 to TRBJ1-1; 10 nucleotides agree with TRBD1. Germline assignment: CDR1 MDHEN and CDR2 SYDVKM. The CDR3 consists of 12 residues. The CDR3 protein is CASSSTGGEELF. Here the CDR3 DNA reads TGTGCCAGCAGTTCGACAGGGGGCGAAGAGCTCTTT.

The chain recombines TRBV19 with TRBJ2-3; no firm D call. Trimming stripped 1 base from V and 5 bases from J, with 4 bases between. This CDR3 spans 12 amino acids. From germline, CDR1 is LNHDA and CDR2 SQIVND (reference sequence). DNA of the CDR3: TGTGCCAGTAGTATAGGAGTAGATACGCAGTATTTT. Translating it yields CASSIGVDTQYF.

The rearrangement links TRBV6-1 to TRBJ1-5; 9 bases map to TRBD1. V was clipped by 5 bases and J by 6 bases; unmatched bases: 8. This CDR3 is built from 15 residues. The germline CDR1 and CDR2 sequences are MNHNS and SASEGT. The CDR3 loop reads CASSPRQGGTQPQHF. CDR3 nucleotide sequence: TGTGCCAGCAGTCCCCGACAGGGGGGTACTCAGCCCCAGCATTTT.